One TCR beta chain is described in this entry. What it binds is unknown. Blood replicates held 0.5 ug DNA, tumor or normal breast about 1.5 ug, two each. Clones were sequenced by immunoSEQ multiplex PCR, and TCRdb holds only the in-frame ones, with some missing. The sample has tens of thousands of clones; over 80% are singletons. This entry is derived from a study of early stage breast cancer tumors. Study-wide results and limits: Commonly generated sequences made up most enriched TCRB sequences shared between patients.

V was cut by 1 base and J by 3 bases, with 7 bases left in between. The CDR3 is 14 residues long. The germline V gene has CDR1 MDHEN and CDR2 SYDVKM. The clonotype was recovered from a person aged 70 to 85 with breast cancer. Sequenced material: blood. The chain is built from TRBV28 and TRBJ1-5; perhaps TRBD1 as D (5 bases). The CDR3 bases are TGTGCCAGCAGTTTATCAGGGAACAATCAGCCCCAGCATTTT. It is translated as CASSLSGNNQPQHF. Using reference TRBV28 and TRBJ1-5 for the parts outside the CDR3, the full variable domain is DVKVTQSSRYLVKRTGEKVFLECVQDMDHENMFWYRQDPGLGLRLIYFSYDVKMKEKGDIPEGYSVSREKKERFSLILESASTNQTSMYLCASSLSGNNQPQHFGDGTRLSIL.